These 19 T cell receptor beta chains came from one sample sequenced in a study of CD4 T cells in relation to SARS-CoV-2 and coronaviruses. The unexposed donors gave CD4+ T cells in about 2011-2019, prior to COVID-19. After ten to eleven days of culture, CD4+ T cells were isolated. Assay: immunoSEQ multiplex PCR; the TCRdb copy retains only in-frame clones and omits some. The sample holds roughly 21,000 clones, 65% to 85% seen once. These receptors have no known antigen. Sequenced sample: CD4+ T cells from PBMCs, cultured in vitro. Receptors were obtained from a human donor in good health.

CDR3 amino acids: CASSFSAGGRQPQHF. CDR3 DNA: TGTGCCAGCAGTTTCTCGGCAGGGGGCCGTCAGCCCCAGCATTTT. The chain recombines TRBV28 with TRBJ1-5, with 8 bases lining up with TRBD1. The V gene end was trimmed by 3 bases and the J gene end by 6 bases; junction bases not matched to a gene: 7. The CDR3 sequence is 15 residues long. Germline-derived CDR1 and CDR2 are MDHEN and SYDVKM. The whole variable domain, remainder taken from reference TRBV28 and TRBJ1-5, is DVKVTQSSRYLVKRTGEKVFLECVQDMDHENMFWYRQDPGLGLRLIYFSYDVKMKEKGDIPEGYSVSREKKERFSLILESASTNQTSMYLCASSFSAGGRQPQHFGDGTRLSIL.

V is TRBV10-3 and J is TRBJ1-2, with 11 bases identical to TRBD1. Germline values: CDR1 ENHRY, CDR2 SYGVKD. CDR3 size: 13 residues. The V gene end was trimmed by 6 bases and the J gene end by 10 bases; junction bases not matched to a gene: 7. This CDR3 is CAISEDRGHPYTF. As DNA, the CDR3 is TGTGCCATCAGCGAGGACAGGGGGCATCCCTACACCTTC.

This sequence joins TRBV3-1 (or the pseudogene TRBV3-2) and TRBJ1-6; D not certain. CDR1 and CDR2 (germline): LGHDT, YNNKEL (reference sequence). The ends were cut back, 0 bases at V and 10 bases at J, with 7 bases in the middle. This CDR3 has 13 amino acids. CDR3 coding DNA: TGTGCCAGCAGCCAAGAAGGGCGGTCACCCCTCCACTTT. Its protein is CASSQEGRSPLHF.

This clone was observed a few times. The CDR3 protein is CASSALGGRGNTGELFF. For the CDR3, the DNA is TGTGCCAGCAGCGCGTTAGGAGGGCGGGGGAACACCGGGGAGCTGTTTTTT. The rearrangement links TRBV3-1 (or the pseudogene TRBV3-2) to TRBJ2-2, with D possibly TRBD2 on 6 matching bases. Germline loops: CDR1 LGHDT, CDR2 YNNKEL (reference sequence). Trimming took off 5 bases at V and 1 base at J, with 17 bases between the two ends. The CDR3 consists of 17 residues.

The CDR3 protein is CASSQDGAVNYGYTF. The CDR3 coding sequence is TGCGCCAGCAGCCAAGATGGGGCGGTTAACTATGGCTACACCTTC. The rearrangement uses TRBV4-1 and TRBJ1-2; tentative D call: TRBD1 (5 bases). Germline CDR1 MGHRA, CDR2 YSYEKL. There are 15 residues in the CDR3. V lost 0 bases to trimming and J lost 1 base, with 9 bases between them.

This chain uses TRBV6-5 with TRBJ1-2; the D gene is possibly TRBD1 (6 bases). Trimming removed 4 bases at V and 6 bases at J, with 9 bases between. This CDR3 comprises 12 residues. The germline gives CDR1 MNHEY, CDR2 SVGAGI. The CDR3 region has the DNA TGTGCCAGCAGTTCCCCAGGGGATGGCTACACCTTC. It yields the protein CASSSPGDGYTF.

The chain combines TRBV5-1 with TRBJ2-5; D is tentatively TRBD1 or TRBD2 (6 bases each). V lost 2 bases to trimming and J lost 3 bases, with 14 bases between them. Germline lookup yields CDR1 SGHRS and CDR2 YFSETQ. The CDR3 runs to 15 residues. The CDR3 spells CASSFTGRFEETQYF. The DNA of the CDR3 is TGCGCCAGCAGCTTCACAGGGAGGTTCGAAGAGACCCAGTACTTC.

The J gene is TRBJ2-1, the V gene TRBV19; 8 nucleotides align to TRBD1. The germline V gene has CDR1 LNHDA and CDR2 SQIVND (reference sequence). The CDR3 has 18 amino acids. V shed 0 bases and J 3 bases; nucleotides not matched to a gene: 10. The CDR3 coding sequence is TGTGCCAGTAGTATAGATCAGGGGGCAGGGGATCTCTACAATGAGCAGTTCTTC. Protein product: CASSIDQGAGDLYNEQFF.

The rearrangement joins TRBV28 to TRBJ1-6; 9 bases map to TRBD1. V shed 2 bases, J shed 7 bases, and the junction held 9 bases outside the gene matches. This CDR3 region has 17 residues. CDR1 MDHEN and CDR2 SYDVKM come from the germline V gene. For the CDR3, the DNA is TGTGCCAGCAGTTTACCATCTGGGACAGGGTTGAATTCACCCCTCCACTTT. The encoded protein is CASSLPSGTGLNSPLHF.

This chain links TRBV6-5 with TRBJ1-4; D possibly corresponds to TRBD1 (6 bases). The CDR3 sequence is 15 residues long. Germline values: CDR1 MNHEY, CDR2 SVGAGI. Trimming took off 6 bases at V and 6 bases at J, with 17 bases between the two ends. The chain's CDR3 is CASRLDWTADEKLFF. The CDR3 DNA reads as TGTGCCAGCAGACTAGATTGGACAGCTGATGAAAAACTGTTTTTT.

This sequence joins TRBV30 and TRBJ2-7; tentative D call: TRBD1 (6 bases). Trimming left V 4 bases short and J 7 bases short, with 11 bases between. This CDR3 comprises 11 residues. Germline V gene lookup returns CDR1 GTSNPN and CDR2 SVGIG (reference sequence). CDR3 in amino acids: CAWTQDREQYF. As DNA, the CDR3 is TGTGCCTGGACCCAGGACAGAGAGCAGTACTTC.

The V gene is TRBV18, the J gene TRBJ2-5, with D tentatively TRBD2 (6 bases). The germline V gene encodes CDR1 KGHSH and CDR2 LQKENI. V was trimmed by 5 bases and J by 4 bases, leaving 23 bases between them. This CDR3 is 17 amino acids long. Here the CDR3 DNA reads TGTGCCAGCTCATTGGCGGGAACTACCTTCGGAATAGAGACCCAGTACTTC. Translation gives CASSLAGTTFGIETQYF.

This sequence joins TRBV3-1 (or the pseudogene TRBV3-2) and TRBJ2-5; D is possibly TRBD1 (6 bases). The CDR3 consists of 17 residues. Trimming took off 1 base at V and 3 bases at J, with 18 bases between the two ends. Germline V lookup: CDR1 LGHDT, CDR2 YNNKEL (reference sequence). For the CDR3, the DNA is TGTGCCAGCAGCCAAGTTGGGCCCGGACAGACAAAAGAGACCCAGTACTTC. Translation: CASSQVGPGQTKETQYF.

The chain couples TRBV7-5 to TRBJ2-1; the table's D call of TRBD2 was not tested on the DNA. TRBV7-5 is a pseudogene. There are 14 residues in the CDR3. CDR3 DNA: TGTGCCAGAAGCCCGGGACTAGCTGCCAATGAGCAGTTCTTC. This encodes CARSPGLAANEQFF.

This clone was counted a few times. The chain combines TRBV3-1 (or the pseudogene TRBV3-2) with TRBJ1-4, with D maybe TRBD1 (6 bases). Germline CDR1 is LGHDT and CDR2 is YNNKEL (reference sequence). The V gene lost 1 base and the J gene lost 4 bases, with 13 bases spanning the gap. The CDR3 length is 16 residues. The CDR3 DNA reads TGTGCCAGCAGCCAAGCAACAGGGACGGTTAATGAAAAACTGTTTTTT. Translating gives CASSQATGTVNEKLFF.

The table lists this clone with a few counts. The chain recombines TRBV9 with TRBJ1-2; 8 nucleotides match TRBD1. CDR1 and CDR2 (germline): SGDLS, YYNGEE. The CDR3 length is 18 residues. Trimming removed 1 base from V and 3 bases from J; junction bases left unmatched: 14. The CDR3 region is CASSVNRQSLQGDYGYTF. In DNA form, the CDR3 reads TGTGCCAGCAGCGTAAATCGGCAGTCTCTACAGGGGGACTATGGCTACACCTTC. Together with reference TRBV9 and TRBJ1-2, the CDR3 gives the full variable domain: DSGVTQTPKHLITATGQRVTLRCSPRSGDLSVYWYQQSLDQGLQFLIQYYNGEERAKGNILERFSAQQFPDLHSELNLSSLELGDSALYFCASSVNRQSLQGDYGYTFGSGTRLTVV.

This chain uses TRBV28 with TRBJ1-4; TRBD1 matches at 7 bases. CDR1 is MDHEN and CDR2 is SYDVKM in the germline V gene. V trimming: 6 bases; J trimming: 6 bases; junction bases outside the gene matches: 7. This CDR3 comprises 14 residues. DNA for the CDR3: TGTGCCAGCAGGTTCCGGGACAGAGATGAAAAACTGTTTTTT. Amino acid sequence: CASRFRDRDEKLFF.

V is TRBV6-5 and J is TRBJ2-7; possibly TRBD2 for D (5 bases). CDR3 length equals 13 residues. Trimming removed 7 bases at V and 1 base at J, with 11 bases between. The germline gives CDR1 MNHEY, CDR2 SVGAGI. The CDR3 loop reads CASIPGLSYEQYF. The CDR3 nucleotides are TGTGCCAGCATTCCGGGGTTGTCCTACGAGCAGTACTTC.

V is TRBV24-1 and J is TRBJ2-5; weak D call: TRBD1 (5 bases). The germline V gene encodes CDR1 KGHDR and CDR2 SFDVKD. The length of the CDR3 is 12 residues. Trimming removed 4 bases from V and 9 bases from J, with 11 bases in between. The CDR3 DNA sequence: TGTGCCACCAGTGAAGTAGGGGTTCCCCAGTACTTC. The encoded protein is CATSEVGVPQYF.